The 27 T cell receptor beta chains below were found in one sample sequenced in a study of regulatory T cells in long-lasting Graves disease. Assembly of TCR beta libraries relied on iRepertoire HTBI primers together with Arm-PCR of CDR3 regions. MiXCR, run by TCRdb on the multiplex PCR reads, gives a single entry per CDR3 protein. The sample has about 290,000 distinct CDR3 sequences; 22% are singletons. Time point indicated: persistent/refractory GD, antithyroid drugs over 5 years with positive TRAb. PBMC RNA served as the TCR library source. The specimen was peripheral blood mononuclear cells (PBMCs), collected when the disease was refractory, from a patient treated with antithyroid drugs. The origin of the receptors is a female donor with Graves disease.

This clonotype was recorded a few times. The chain has TRBV7-2 and TRBJ1-6, with a tentative D call TRBD1 (5 bases). CDR3 length: 16 residues. Per the germline V gene, CDR1 is SGHTA and CDR2 is FQGNSA. V lost 5 bases to trimming and J lost 4 bases, with 15 bases between them. The chain's CDR3 is CASSPGPNHYNSPLHF. The CDR3 region has the DNA TGTGCCAGCAGCCCGGGACCGAATCATTATAATTCACCCCTCCACTTT. Variable domain in full (rest from reference TRBV7-2 and TRBJ1-6): GAGVSQSPSNKVTEKGKDVELRCDPISGHTALYWYRQSLGQGLEFLIYFQGNSAPDKSGLPSDRFSAERTGGSVSTLTIQRTQQEDSAVYLCASSPGPNHYNSPLHFGNGTRLTVT.

The chain combines TRBV29-1 with TRBJ2-2; D is perhaps TRBD1 or TRBD2 (5 bases each). The germline V gene encodes CDR1 SQVTM and CDR2 ANQGSEA. The V gene lost 5 bases and the J gene lost 5 bases, with 15 bases spanning the gap. The CDR3 length is 14 residues. CDR3 amino acids: CSVWGLAGTGELFF. CDR3 DNA: TGCAGCGTTTGGGGTCTAGCAGGGACCGGGGAGCTGTTTTTT.

This clonotype was picked up one time. The chain employs TRBV7-2 and TRBJ2-3; TRBD2 agrees at 10 bases. Germline V lookup: CDR1 SGHTA, CDR2 FQGNSA. There are 17 residues in the CDR3. V lost 2 bases and J lost 4; bases outside the gene matches: 9. CDR3 region: CASSLLSAGGPADTQYF. The CDR3 DNA reads as TGTGCCAGCAGCTTATTATCAGCGGGAGGGCCGGCAGATACGCAGTATTTT. Filled out from reference TRBV7-2 and TRBJ2-3, the complete variable domain reads GAGVSQSPSNKVTEKGKDVELRCDPISGHTALYWYRQSLGQGLEFLIYFQGNSAPDKSGLPSDRFSAERTGGSVSTLTIQRTQQEDSAVYLCASSLLSAGGPADTQYFGPGTRLTVL.

The chain has TRBV29-1 and TRBJ2-7, with 8 bases fitting TRBD2. The V gene's germline CDR1 is SQVTM and CDR2 ANQGSEA. The ends lost 6 bases at V and 3 bases at J; junction bases unmatched: 13. This CDR3 is built from 15 residues. The CDR3 coding sequence is TGCAGCGTCGCTCTAGCGGGCCTAACTTTCTACGAGCAGTACTTC. Translation: CSVALAGLTFYEQYF.

The chain employs TRBV7-2 and TRBJ2-7; D might be TRBD2 (6 bases). V was cut by 4 bases and J by 3 bases, with 10 bases left in between. The germline V gene encodes CDR1 SGHTA and CDR2 FQGNSA. This CDR3 comprises 13 residues. Written as DNA, the CDR3 is TGTGCCAGCAGCTCGGGACTCAACTACGAGCAGTACTTC. It yields the protein CASSSGLNYEQYF.

Details on this clonotype: Germline is not matched at one junction end, which may reflect a read error. This chain joins TRBV12-3 or TRBV12-4 and TRBJ1-2, with D possibly TRBD1 on 5 matching bases. This CDR3 region has 13 residues. CDR3 in amino acids: CAISGTRNYGYTF. The CDR3 nucleotides read TGTGCCATCAGTGGGACCCGGAACTATGGCTACACCTTC.

This clonotype was counted many times. This chain links TRBV20-1 with TRBJ1-4, with D tentatively TRBD1 (5 bases). The V end lost 6 bases, the J end lost 13 bases, and 15 bases lay between the germline ends. Per the germline V gene, CDR1 is DFQATT and CDR2 is SNEGSKA (reference sequence). The CDR3 runs to 11 residues. The CDR3 nucleotides are TGCAGTGCCTCCCCCCTCGGGGGACTGTTTTTT. This sequence encodes CSASPLGGLFF.

The gene calls are TRBV19 and TRBJ1-5; D is uncertain. The CDR3 contains 14 residues. Trimming stripped 11 bases from V and 3 bases from J, with 17 bases between. Germline assignment: CDR1 LNHDA and CDR2 SQIVND (reference sequence). In DNA, the CDR3 is TGTGCCTCTTGCCTAGGCACCTCCAATCAGCCCCAGCATTTT. Amino acid sequence: CASCLGTSNQPQHF.

This clonotype was seen ten or more times. J is TRBJ2-1 and V is TRBV2; TRBD2 matches 8 bases. Germline V gives CDR1 SNHLY, CDR2 FYNNEI. The CDR3 is 15 residues long. V shed 5 bases and J 10 bases; nucleotides not matched to a gene: 13. CDR3 in amino acids: CASSPLADTWGEQFF. In DNA, the CDR3 is TGTGCCAGCAGTCCACTAGCGGACACCTGGGGAGAGCAGTTCTTC.

There are many counts of this clonotype. The V call is TRBV28, the J call TRBJ2-5, with TRBD2 matching 8 bases. Germline-derived CDR1 and CDR2 are MDHEN and SYDVKM. CDR3 length equals 14 residues. With V trimmed by 10 bases and J by 3 bases, 10 bases remained unmatched. The CDR3 here is CAIGRAFREETQYF. The CDR3, as DNA: TGTGCCATCGGGAGGGCCTTTCGGGAAGAGACCCAGTACTTC.

This clonotype has at least ten counts. This chain links TRBV11-2 with TRBJ2-7, with a tentative D call TRBD2 (5 bases). Germline V gene lookup returns CDR1 SGHAT and CDR2 FQNNGV. The CDR3 length is 16 residues. With 1 base removed from V and 7 bases from J, the gap between germline ends came to 20 bases. The CDR3 nucleotides read TGTGCCAGCAGCTTAGTCCCGGTCACTCCGCCGGGGGAGCAGTACTTC. It encodes CASSLVPVTPPGEQYF.

This clonotype has just a few counts. The chain recombines TRBV20-1 with TRBJ1-1; D is uncertain. V shed 1 base and J shed 7 bases, with 19 bases lying between them. This CDR3 region has 15 residues. Per the germline V gene, CDR1 is DFQATT and CDR2 is SNEGSKA (reference sequence). The CDR3 spells CSARAPGDTTSEAFF. For the CDR3, the DNA is TGCAGTGCTAGAGCCCCGGGCGATACGACAAGTGAAGCTTTCTTT.

This chain joins TRBV19 and TRBJ1-4; D not resolved. Germline V lookup: CDR1 LNHDA, CDR2 SQIVND (reference sequence). Deletions cut 5 bases from V and 5 bases from J, with 18 bases between. The CDR3 totals 16 residues. CDR3 protein: CASSPRRPGSNEKLFF. The CDR3 DNA sequence: TGTGCCAGTAGTCCCCGCCGACCCGGGAGCAATGAAAAACTGTTTTTT.

This clonotype was seen repeatedly, ten times or more. The chain links TRBV11-3 to TRBJ2-3; D is undetermined. The germline V and J ends were trimmed by 5 bases and 4 bases, with 10 bases remaining between them. The CDR3 totals 13 residues. Looked up from germline, CDR1 is SGHNT and CDR2 is YENEEA. CDR3 nucleotides: TGTGCCAGCAGCCCGAGTGGGCCAGATACGCAGTATTTT. Translated: CASSPSGPDTQYF.

V is TRBV11-2 and J is TRBJ2-3; TRBD2 aligns across 11 bases. The CDR3 consists of 16 residues. J was trimmed by 6 bases and V by 5 bases; bases with no gene match: 10. The germline CDR1 and CDR2 sequences are SGHAT and FQNNGV. Here the CDR3 DNA reads TGTGCCAGCAGCCTTACGACTAGCGGGGTTCGGGATACGCAGTATTTT. Protein sequence: CASSLTTSGVRDTQYF. Together with reference TRBV11-2 and TRBJ2-3, the CDR3 gives the full variable domain: EAGVAQSPRYKIIEKRQSVAFWCNPISGHATLYWYQQILGQGPKLLIQFQNNGVVDDSQLPKDRFSAERLKGVDSTLKIQPAKLEDSAVYLCASSLTTSGVRDTQYFGPGTRLTVL.

This clonotype was recorded many times. The chain carries TRBV28 and TRBJ2-7; the match to TRBD1 covers 9 bases. J lost 7 bases, V lost 3 bases, and 13 bases had no gene match. In germline, CDR1 is MDHEN, CDR2 SYDVKM. This CDR3 is built from 16 residues. CDR3 nucleotide sequence: TGTGCCAGCAGTTTTTCCCCCGGGACAGGGCGGTGGGAGCAGTACTTC. Its translation is CASSFSPGTGRWEQYF.

This clonotype showed up just a few times. The chain is built from TRBV19 and TRBJ2-7, with TRBD2 identical over 8 bases. J was trimmed by 3 bases and V by 5 bases; bases with no gene match: 6. Germline CDR1 LNHDA, CDR2 SQIVND (reference sequence). This CDR3 is built from 14 residues. The CDR3 DNA is TGTGCCAGTAGTCCCAGCGGGGGCCGCTACGAGCAGTACTTC. It codes for CASSPSGGRYEQYF.

There are many counts of this clonotype. The gene calls are TRBV28 and TRBJ2-2; 7 bases are shared with TRBD2. Germline lookup yields CDR1 MDHEN and CDR2 SYDVKM. V was pared by 6 bases and J by 4 bases, with 11 bases of the junction left unmatched. The CDR3 is 16 residues long. CDR3 in amino acids: CASRLRGDYSTGELFF. The DNA for the CDR3 is TGTGCCAGCAGGCTCCGGGGGGACTATAGCACCGGGGAGCTGTTTTTT.

The chain couples TRBV18 to TRBJ1-6; unclear D gene. The V end was cut by 5 bases, the J end by 15 bases, with 20 bases between. Germline loops: CDR1 KGHSH, CDR2 LQKENI. The CDR3 totals 14 residues. CDR3 nucleotides: TGTGCCAGCTCAACAGCGATGACCCCACGCCACCTCCACTTT. It encodes CASSTAMTPRHLHF. Drawing the rest from reference TRBV18 and TRBJ1-6, the complete variable domain is NAGVMQNPRHLVRRRGQEARLRCSPMKGHSHVYWYRQLPEEGLKFMVYLQKENIIDESGMPKERFSAEFPKEGPSILRIQQVVRGDSAAYFCASSTAMTPRHLHFGNGTRLTVT.

The chain couples TRBV5-1 to TRBJ2-7; TRBD2 is a possible D gene (6 bases). The ends were cut back, 4 bases at V and 3 bases at J, with 17 bases in the middle. Germline CDR1 is SGHRS and CDR2 is YFSETQ. The CDR3 loop spans 15 amino acids. The CDR3 DNA reads TGCGCCAGCAGCCATGGAGACGGGAGAGGCTACGAGCAGTACTTC. It translates to CASSHGDGRGYEQYF.

The chain carries TRBV15 and TRBJ2-5; D gene uncertain. This CDR3 has 15 residues. CDR1 is LNHNV, CDR2 YYDKDF, per germline (reference sequence). Trimming stripped 3 bases from V and 7 bases from J, with 18 bases between. This chain's CDR3 is CATSRETTLGRTQYF. The CDR3 nucleotides are TGTGCCACCAGCAGGGAGACCACCCTGGGAAGGACCCAGTACTTC.

This chain connects TRBV29-1 to TRBJ2-5, with D possibly being TRBD2 (6 bases). Germline values: CDR1 SQVTM, CDR2 ANQGSEA. V was cut by 0 bases and J by 1 base, with 12 bases left in between. This CDR3 is 15 amino acids long. The CDR3 region has the DNA TGCAGCGTTGAAGAGAGCGGGTCCCCCCAAGAGACCCAGTACTTC. Translated, it gives CSVEESGSPQETQYF.

This clonotype was seen once. This rearrangement joins TRBV20-1 to TRBJ2-1; 9 bases are shared with TRBD2. V lost 0 bases and J lost 4; bases outside the gene matches: 7. The CDR3 covers 16 residues. The germline gives CDR1 DFQATT, CDR2 SNEGSKA (reference sequence). The CDR3 loop reads CSARDWVREGYNEQFF. The CDR3 DNA is TGCAGTGCTAGAGACTGGGTGCGGGAGGGTTACAATGAGCAGTTCTTC.

This clonotype has ten or more counts. V is TRBV2 and J is TRBJ2-6; TRBD2 is a possible D gene (5 bases). Germline V gene lookup returns CDR1 SNHLY and CDR2 FYNNEI. V shed 2 bases and J shed 0 bases, with 11 bases lying between them. This CDR3 is 17 amino acids long. Written as DNA, the CDR3 is TGTGCCAGCAGTGAATTGGGAGTCGACTCTGGGGCCAACGTCCTGACTTTC. As protein: CASSELGVDSGANVLTF.

This clonotype has just a few counts. The CDR3 nucleotides are TGTGCCAGCAGCGTCGGACAGGGTCCTGAAAAACTGTTTTTT. Its translation is CASSVGQGPEKLFF. This chain connects TRBV9 to TRBJ1-4; the match to TRBD1 covers 8 bases. CDR3 length: 14 amino acids. With V trimmed by 2 bases and J by 7 bases, 4 bases remained unmatched. Germline V CDR1 and CDR2: SGDLS, YYNGEE.

In DNA, the CDR3 is TGTGCCAGCAGCTTCCCTCTTTCAGCGGCCATCCAAGAGACCCAGTACTTC. Translation gives CASSFPLSAAIQETQYF. The chain links TRBV7-2 to TRBJ2-5; possible D gene TRBD2, 5 bases. The CDR3 is 17 amino acids. Trimming removed 3 bases from V and 1 base from J, with 18 bases in between. Germline values: CDR1 SGHTA, CDR2 FQGNSA.

In regard to this clonotype: A read error may account for a junction end that differs from germline. V usage is TRBV20-1 and J usage is TRBJ2-7, with D possibly being TRBD1 or TRBD2 (5 bases each). Germline V gene sequence: CDR1 DFQATT, CDR2 SNEGSKA (reference sequence). The length of the CDR3 is 14 residues. The CDR3, as DNA: TGCAGTGCGCACGGGACCTCGAGCTCCTACGAGCGGTACTTC. It codes for CSAHGTSSSYERYF.